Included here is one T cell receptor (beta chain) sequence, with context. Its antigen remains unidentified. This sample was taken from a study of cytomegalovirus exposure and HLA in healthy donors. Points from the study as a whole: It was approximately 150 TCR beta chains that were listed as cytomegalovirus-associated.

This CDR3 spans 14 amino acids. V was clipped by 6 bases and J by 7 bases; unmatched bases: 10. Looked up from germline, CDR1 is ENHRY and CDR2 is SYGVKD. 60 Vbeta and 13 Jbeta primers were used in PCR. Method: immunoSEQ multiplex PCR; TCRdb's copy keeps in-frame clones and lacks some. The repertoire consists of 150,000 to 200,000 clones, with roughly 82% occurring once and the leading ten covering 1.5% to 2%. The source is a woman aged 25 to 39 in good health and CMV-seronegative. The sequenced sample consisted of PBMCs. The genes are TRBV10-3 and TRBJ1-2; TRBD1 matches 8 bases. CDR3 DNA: TGTGCCATCAGCCCGGACAGGGCAGCCACTGGCTACACCTTC. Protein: CAISPDRAATGYTF.